The sequence of this TCR beta chain was determined in a study of early T cells in non-severe SARS-CoV-2 infection listed by TCRdb under 2021. The study in broad terms: Bulk RNA from unsorted whole blood was used for TCR sequencing, so alpha and beta chains could not be paired. The full study reports these points: VDJdb matching was skewed toward anti-spike CD8 responses and likely underestimated virus-specific expansions by missing private and CD4 specificities.

Deletion took 5 bases off V and 0 bases off J, with a span of 13 bases between the germline ends. The CDR3 measures 15 amino acids from cysteine to phenylalanine. Solely the CDR3 DNA is kept, with 45 bases framed from the first base. Via the germline V gene, CDR1 is SGHAT and CDR2 FQNNGV. The study was a case-control design nested within a healthcare worker cohort in London, UK, with weekly nasopharyngeal swab PCR tests and blood sampling. Between 23 and 31 March 2020, the week of the UK lockdown, healthcare workers were enrolled and then followed up weekly for as long as 16 weeks. This clonotype was recorded many times. The antigen this receptor binds is unknown. Base qualities are not provided; no much larger clone lies one nucleotide away. Receptor libraries were prepared by 5' RACE. The sample was run on a NextSeq 500. To correct for sequencing error and PCR bias, the TCR library protocol tagged individual cDNA molecules with unique molecular identifiers. Sequencing covered both TCR alpha and beta chains, and within each sample the abundances of alpha and beta sequences were tightly co-correlated. In the authors' own workflow: Decombinator V4 was used to annotate the V gene, J gene and CDR3 of the TCR sequences. Expanded TCRs were defined as changing significantly between any two time points under a Poisson model with p below 0.0001. TCR abundances were normalised to the total number of TCRs sequenced in each sample and reported as counts per million. TRAV1-2 paired with TRAJ12, TRAJ20 or TRAJ33 defined MAIT TCRs, while TRAV10 paired with TRAJ18 defined iNKT TCRs. A search of VDJdb, accessed on 1 November 2021, was run for TCRs annotated to CMV, EBV and SARS-CoV-2, with TCRs annotated for multiple antigens excluded. The public reads were quality trimmed at Q25 with fastp and then assembled into clones with MiXCR by TCRdb, keeping productive beta chains. Rows matching on CDR3 protein sequence are summarized as one entry with the most common DNA and genes. The V and J calls shown here were made by TCRdb, not taken from the authors' results. The table for this sample lists tens of thousands of distinct CDR3 sequences; 13% of them were counted only once. The ten largest clones add up to almost 8.5% of the sample.

Recombination joined TRBV11-2 with TRBJ1-1, with TRBD1 as a weak D call on 5 bases. This sequence was found in an adult who was a healthcare worker with PCR-confirmed SARS-CoV-2 infection or an uninfected control (not recorded which). Sequencing was done on a sample of whole blood. The CDR3 loop reads CASSTRQFMNTEAFF. The DNA reads TGTGCCAGCAGCACCAGACAGTTCATGAACACTGAAGCTTTCTTT. Extended through the reference TRBV11-2 and TRBJ1-1 proteins, this CDR3 yields the full variable domain: EAGVAQSPRYKIIEKRQSVAFWCNPISGHATLYWYQQILGQGPKLLIQFQNNGVVDDSQLPKDRFSAERLKGVDSTLKIQPAKLEDSAVYLCASSTRQFMNTEAFFGQGTRLTVV.